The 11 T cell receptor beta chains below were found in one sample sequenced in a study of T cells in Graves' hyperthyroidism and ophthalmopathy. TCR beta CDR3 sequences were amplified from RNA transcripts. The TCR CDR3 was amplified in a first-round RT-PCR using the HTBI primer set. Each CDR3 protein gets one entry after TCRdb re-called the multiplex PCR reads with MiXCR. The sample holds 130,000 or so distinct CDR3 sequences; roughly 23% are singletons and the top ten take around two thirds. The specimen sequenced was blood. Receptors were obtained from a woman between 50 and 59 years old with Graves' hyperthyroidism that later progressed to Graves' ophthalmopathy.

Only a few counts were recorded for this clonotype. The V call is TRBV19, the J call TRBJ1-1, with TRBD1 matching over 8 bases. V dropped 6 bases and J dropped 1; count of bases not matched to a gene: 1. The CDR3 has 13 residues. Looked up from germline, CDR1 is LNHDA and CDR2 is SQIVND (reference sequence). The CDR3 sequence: CASRDRENTEAFF. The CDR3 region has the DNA TGTGCCAGTAGGGACAGGGAGAACACTGAAGCTTTCTTT.

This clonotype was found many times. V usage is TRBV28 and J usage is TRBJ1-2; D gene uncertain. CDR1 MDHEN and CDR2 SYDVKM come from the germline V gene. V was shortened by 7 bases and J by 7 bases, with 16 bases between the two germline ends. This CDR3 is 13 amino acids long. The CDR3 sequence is CASKQPGTAGYTF. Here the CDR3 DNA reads TGTGCCAGCAAACAGCCGGGAACAGCTGGCTACACCTTC.

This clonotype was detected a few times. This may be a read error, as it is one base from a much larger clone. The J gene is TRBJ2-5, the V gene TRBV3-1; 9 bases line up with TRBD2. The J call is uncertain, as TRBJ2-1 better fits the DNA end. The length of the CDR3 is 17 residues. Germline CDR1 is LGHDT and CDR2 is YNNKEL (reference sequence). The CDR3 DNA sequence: TGTGCCAGCAGCCAAAATGGGGCGGGAGGGCCGCGAGAGACCCAGTTCTTC. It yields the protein CASSQNGAGGPRETQFF.

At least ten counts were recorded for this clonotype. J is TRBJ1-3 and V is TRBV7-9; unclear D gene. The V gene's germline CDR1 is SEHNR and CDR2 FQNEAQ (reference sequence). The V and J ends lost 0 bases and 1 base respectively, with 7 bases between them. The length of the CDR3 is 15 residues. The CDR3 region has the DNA TGTGCCAGCAGCTTAGCGGAAGGGTCTGGAAACACCATATATTTT. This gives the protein CASSLAEGSGNTIYF.

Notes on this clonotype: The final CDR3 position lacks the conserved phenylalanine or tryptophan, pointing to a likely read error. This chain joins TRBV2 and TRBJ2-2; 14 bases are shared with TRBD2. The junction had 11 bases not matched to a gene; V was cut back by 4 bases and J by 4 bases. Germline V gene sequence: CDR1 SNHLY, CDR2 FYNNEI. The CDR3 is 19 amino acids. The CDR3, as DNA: TGTGCCAGCAGTGTTAGGGGGGGACTAGCGGGAGTTACCACCGGGGAGCTGTTTCTT. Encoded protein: CASSVRGGLAGVTTGELFL.

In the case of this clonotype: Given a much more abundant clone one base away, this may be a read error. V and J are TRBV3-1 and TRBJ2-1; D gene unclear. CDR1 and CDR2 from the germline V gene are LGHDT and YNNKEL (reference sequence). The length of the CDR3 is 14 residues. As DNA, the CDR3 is TGTACCAGCAGCCAAGTTTGGGCGTACAATGAGCAGTTCTTC. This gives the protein CTSSQVWAYNEQFF.

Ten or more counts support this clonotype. The CDR3: CASSVGQGALSYGYTF. The CDR3 nucleotides read TGTGCCAGCAGTGTGGGACAGGGGGCGCTGAGCTATGGCTACACCTTC. The J gene is TRBJ1-2, the V gene TRBV6-1, with TRBD1 matching 12 bases. The CDR3 contains 16 residues. Germline V gene data show CDR1 as MNHNS and CDR2 as SASEGT. V shed 4 bases and J 4 bases; nucleotides not matched to a gene: 7.

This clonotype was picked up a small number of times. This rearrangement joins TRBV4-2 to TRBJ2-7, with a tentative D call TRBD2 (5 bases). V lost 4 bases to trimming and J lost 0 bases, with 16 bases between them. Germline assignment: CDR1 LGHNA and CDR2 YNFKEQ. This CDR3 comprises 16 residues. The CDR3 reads CASSRMLADSSYEQYF. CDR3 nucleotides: TGTGCCAGCAGCCGCATGCTAGCAGATAGCTCCTACGAGCAGTACTTC.

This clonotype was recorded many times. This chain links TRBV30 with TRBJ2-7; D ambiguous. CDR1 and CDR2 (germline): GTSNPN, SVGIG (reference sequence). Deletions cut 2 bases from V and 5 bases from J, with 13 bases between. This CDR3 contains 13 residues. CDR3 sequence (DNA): TGTGCCTGGAGTCTGGAGATGTTAGACGAGCAGTACTTC. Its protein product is CAWSLEMLDEQYF.

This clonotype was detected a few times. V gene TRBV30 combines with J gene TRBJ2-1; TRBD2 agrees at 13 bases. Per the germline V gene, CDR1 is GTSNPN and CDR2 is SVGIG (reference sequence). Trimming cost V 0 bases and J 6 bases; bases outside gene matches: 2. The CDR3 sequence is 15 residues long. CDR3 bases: TGTGCCTGGAGTGTCACTAGCGGGAGGGCCAATGAGCAGTTCTTC. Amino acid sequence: CAWSVTSGRANEQFF.

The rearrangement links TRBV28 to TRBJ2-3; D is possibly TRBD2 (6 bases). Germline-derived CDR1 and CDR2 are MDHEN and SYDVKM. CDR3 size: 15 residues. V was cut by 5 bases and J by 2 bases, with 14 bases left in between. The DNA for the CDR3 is TGTGCCAGCAGTCTTCCTAGCGCGATCACAGATACGCAGTATTTT. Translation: CASSLPSAITDTQYF.